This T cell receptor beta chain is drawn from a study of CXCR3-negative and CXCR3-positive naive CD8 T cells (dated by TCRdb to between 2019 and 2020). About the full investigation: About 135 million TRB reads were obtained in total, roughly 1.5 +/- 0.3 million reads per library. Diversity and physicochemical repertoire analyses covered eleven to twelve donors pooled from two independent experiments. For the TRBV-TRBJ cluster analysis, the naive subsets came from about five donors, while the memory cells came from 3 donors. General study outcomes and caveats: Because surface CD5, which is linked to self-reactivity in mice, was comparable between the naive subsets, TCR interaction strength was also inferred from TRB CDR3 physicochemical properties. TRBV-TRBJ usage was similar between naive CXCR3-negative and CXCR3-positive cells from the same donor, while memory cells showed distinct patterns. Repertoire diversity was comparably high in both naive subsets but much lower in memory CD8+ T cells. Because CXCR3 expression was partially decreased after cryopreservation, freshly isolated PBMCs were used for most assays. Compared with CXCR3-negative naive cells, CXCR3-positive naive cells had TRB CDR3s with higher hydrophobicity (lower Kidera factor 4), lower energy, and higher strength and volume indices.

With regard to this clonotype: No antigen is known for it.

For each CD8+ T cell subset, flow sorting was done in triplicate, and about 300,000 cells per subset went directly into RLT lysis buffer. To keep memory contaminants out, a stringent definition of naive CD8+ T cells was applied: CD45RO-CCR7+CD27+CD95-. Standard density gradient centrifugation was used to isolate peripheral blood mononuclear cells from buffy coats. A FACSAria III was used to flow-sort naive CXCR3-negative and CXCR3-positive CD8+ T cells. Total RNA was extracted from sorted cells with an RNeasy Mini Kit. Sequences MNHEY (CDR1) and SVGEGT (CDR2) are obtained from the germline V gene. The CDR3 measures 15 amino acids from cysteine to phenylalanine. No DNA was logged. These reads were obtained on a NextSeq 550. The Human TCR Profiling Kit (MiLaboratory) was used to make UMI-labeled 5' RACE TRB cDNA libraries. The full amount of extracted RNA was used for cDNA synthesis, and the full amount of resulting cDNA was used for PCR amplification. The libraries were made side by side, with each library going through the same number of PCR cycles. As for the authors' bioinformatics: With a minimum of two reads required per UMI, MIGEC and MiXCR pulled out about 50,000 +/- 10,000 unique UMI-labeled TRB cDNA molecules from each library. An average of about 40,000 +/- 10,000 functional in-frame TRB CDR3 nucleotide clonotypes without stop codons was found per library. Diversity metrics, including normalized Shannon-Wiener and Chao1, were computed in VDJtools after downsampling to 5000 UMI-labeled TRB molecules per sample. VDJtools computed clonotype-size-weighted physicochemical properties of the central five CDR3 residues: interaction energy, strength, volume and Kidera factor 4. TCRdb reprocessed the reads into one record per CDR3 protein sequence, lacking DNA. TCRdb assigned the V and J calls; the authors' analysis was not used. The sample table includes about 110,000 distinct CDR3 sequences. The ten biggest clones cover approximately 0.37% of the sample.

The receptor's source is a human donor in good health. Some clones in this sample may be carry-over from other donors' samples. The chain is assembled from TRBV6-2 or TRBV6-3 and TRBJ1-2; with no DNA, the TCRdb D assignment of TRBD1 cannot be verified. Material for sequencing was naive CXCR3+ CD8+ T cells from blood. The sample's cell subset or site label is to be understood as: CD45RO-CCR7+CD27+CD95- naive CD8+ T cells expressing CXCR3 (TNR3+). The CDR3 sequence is CASSFIAGTNYGYTF.